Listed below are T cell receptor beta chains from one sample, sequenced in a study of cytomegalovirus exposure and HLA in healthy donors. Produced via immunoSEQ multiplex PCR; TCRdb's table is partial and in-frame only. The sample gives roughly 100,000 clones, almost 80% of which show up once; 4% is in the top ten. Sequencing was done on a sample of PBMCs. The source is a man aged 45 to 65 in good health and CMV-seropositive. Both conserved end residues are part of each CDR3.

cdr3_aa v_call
CSVEDLRLAGVREQYF TRBV29-1
CASSPFLLAGVYEQYF TRBV27
CASSLRDFYNEQFF TRBV5-4
CASSFHGGSGELFF TRBV9
CASSLSTSGSYEQYF TRBV7-2
CASSVGPRGSGRLQETQYF TRBV9
CASSLPRGNTGELFF TRBV28
CASSQDPSSYEQYF TRBV4-2
CASSIEGRIGANVLTF TRBV19
CASGLVGGPDTQYF TRBV9
CASSSGTRFSDTQYF TRBV27
CASGWGGWNEQFF TRBV12-5
CAWSVQGRGGYTF TRBV30
CASSARGGTHNEQFF TRBV7-3
CASSRSGVTGELFF TRBV11-3
CSVKVGTGKGTEAFF TRBV29-1
CASSLGTGSENSPLHF TRBV7-9
CSVEGRNTGELFF TRBV29-1
CASSPGGGTYEQYF TRBV7-8
CASSVDGTGAVTQYF TRBV9
CASSPGTGGKETQYF TRBV5-1
CASSEVRTGSNTGGLFF TRBV2
CASSYFAGASSYEQYF TRBV6-5
CASSYRTSGVAKNIQYF TRBV5-8
CASSARRDRGSLNTEAFF TRBV7-9
CSGRRSTPWRGEGLDNEQFF TRBV29-1
CASSTPAASNTGELFF TRBV5-1
CASSPSPRGGYTF TRBV14
CASSDSDQTGEAFF TRBV2
CASSFGRGDKYEQYF TRBV28
CASSPRAGGNTEAFF TRBV7-9
CASSQDLGQGDGYTF TRBV4-3
CASRSGITYNEQFF TRBV5-1